This passage covers 25 T cell receptor beta chains from one sample sequenced in a study of vaccination and CD4 T cells after COVID-19. Stated treatment: roughly 11-day PBMC culture with coronavirus spike peptide pools or control peptides (ViraFEST assay). Sequencing of cultured CD4+ T cell DNA used the Oncomine TCR Beta short-read assay. TCRdb re-called the PCR reads with MiXCR, one entry per CDR3 protein. Of under 25,000 distinct CDR3 sequences in the sample, more than 20% were seen once. For these TCRs, the target antigens are not known. Sequencing was performed on cultured CD4+ T cells from blood. These receptors all stem from a human donor with COVID-19.

The V gene is TRBV10-3, the J gene TRBJ1-1; 7 bases agree with TRBD1. CDR3 length: 14 amino acids. Germline lookup yields CDR1 ENHRY and CDR2 SYGVKD. The trim removed 0 bases at V and 6 bases at J, leaving 4 bases unmatched. The CDR3: CAISESRGGAEAFF. The CDR3 bases are TGTGCCATCAGTGAGTCTAGAGGGGGCGCTGAAGCTTTCTTT.

This clonotype was detected only a few times. This chain connects TRBV19 to TRBJ2-2; tentatively, D is TRBD1 or TRBD2 (6 bases each). Germline V gene data show CDR1 as LNHDA and CDR2 as SQIVND (reference sequence). The CDR3 sequence is 15 residues long. Trimming took 6 bases from V and 3 from J, leaving 14 bases between them. This CDR3 reads CASSRRDIDTGELFF. The CDR3 DNA reads as TGTGCCAGTAGCCGGAGGGACATTGACACCGGGGAGCTGTTTTTT.

V usage is TRBV7-8 and J usage is TRBJ2-2; 9 bases map to TRBD1. CDR1 and CDR2 from the germline V gene are SGHVS and FQNEAQ. The CDR3 covers 16 residues. The J segment lost 5 bases and the V segment lost 4 bases, leaving 8 bases of the junction unmatched. The CDR3 DNA reads as TGTGCCAGCAGCTCCCCCGGGACAGGGTTAACCGGGGAGCTGTTTTTT. Its translation: CASSSPGTGLTGELFF. The full variable domain, rest sourced from reference TRBV7-8 and TRBJ2-2, is GAGVSQSPRYKVAKRGQDVALRCDPISGHVSLFWYQQALGQGPEFLTYFQNEAQLDKSGLPSDRFFAERPEGSVSTLKIQRTQQEDSAVYLCASSSPGTGLTGELFFGEGSRLTVL.

The V call is TRBV30, the J call TRBJ2-5, with D tentatively TRBD1 or TRBD2 (5 bases each). Between the trimmed V and J ends, which lost 1 base and 5 bases, there was a span of 17 bases. The V gene's germline CDR1 is GTSNPN and CDR2 SVGIG (reference sequence). The CDR3 loop spans 15 amino acids. CDR3 nucleotides: TGTGCCTGGAGTGGCCGGGGACCTGCGGTGGAGACCCAGTACTTC. Amino acid sequence: CAWSGRGPAVETQYF.

This rearrangement joins TRBV2 to TRBJ1-2, with 11 bases that match TRBD1. The CDR3 is 14 amino acids. The germline gives CDR1 SNHLY, CDR2 FYNNEI. V was clipped by 1 base and J by 8 bases; unmatched bases: 3. The CDR3 loop is CASSEGTGGGGYTF. Written as DNA, the CDR3 is TGTGCCAGCAGTGAAGGGACAGGGGGCGGGGGCTACACCTTC. Using reference TRBV2 and TRBJ1-2 for the parts outside the CDR3, the full variable domain is EPEVTQTPSHQVTQMGQEVILRCVPISNHLYFYWYRQILGQKVEFLVSFYNNEISEKSEIFDDQFSVERPDGSNFTLKIRSTKLEDSAMYFCASSEGTGGGGYTFGSGTRLTVV.

The rearrangement uses TRBV6-1 and TRBJ2-1; D gene uncertain. The germline V gene has CDR1 MNHNS and CDR2 SASEGT. Trimming pared 0 bases from V and 15 bases from J, leaving 15 bases between. The length of the CDR3 is 13 residues. CDR3 sequence: CASSEASDSRGFF. The CDR3 nucleotides are TGTGCCAGCAGTGAAGCCTCCGATAGTAGAGGGTTCTTC.

This chain uses TRBV5-1 with TRBJ2-4, with D uncertain. CDR1 SGHRS and CDR2 YFSETQ come from the germline V gene. V dropped 0 bases and J dropped 7 bases, with 2 bases sitting between them. This CDR3 contains 11 residues. The CDR3 is CASSLENIQYF. The CDR3 nucleotides are TGCGCCAGCAGCTTGGAGAACATTCAGTACTTC.

This clonotype was recorded a few times. The chain joins TRBV20-1 to TRBJ1-2; D unresolved. The V gene lost 6 bases and the J gene lost 8 bases, with 19 bases spanning the gap. This CDR3 has 13 amino acids. Germline lookup yields CDR1 DFQATT and CDR2 SNEGSKA (reference sequence). Here the CDR3 reads CSAAPGRANGYTF. The CDR3 DNA follows: TGCAGTGCAGCCCCCGGAAGGGCCAACGGCTACACCTTC.

The rearrangement links TRBV5-1 to TRBJ1-1; D is possibly TRBD1 (5 bases). V was cut by 5 bases and J by 4 bases, with 18 bases left in between. CDR1 is SGHRS and CDR2 is YFSETQ in the germline V gene. The CDR3 extends over 15 amino acids. As DNA, the CDR3 is TGCGCCAGCAGGACCGGGACCGACCGGTTCACTGAAGCTTTCTTT. Amino acid sequence: CASRTGTDRFTEAFF.

This rearrangement joins TRBV7-2 to TRBJ1-4, with D perhaps matching TRBD1 (6 bases). Looked up from germline, CDR1 is SGHTA and CDR2 is FQGNSA. V was cut by 1 base and J by 2 bases, with 14 bases left in between. This CDR3 has 17 amino acids. CDR3 nucleotide sequence: TGTGCCAGCAGCTTAGTCAGGGGTGAAGGCACTAATGAAAAACTGTTTTTT. The encoded protein is CASSLVRGEGTNEKLFF.

The CDR3 protein is CASSIPTGQNNEQFF. As DNA, the CDR3 is TGTGCCAGCAGCATACCGACAGGTCAAAACAATGAGCAGTTCTTC. The gene calls are TRBV7-2 and TRBJ2-1; the D gene is possibly TRBD1 (6 bases). V was trimmed by 5 bases and J by 5 bases, leaving 16 bases between them. CDR1 and CDR2 from the germline V gene are SGHTA and FQGNSA. This CDR3 comprises 15 residues.

CDR3 amino acids: CASSFSGGATYEQYF. The DNA of the CDR3 is TGCGCCAGCAGCTTCAGCGGGGGGGCCACCTACGAGCAGTACTTC. The rearrangement joins TRBV5-1 to TRBJ2-7; 10 nucleotides line up with TRBD2. V was clipped by 2 bases and J by 2 bases; unmatched bases: 4. CDR3 size: 15 residues. Germline lookup yields CDR1 SGHRS and CDR2 YFSETQ.

This clonotype was observed a handful of times. V usage is TRBV7-9 and J usage is TRBJ1-4, with D hard to call. The V gene's germline CDR1 is SEHNR and CDR2 FQNEAQ (reference sequence). V was trimmed by 1 base and J by 0 bases, leaving 6 bases between them. The CDR3 is 15 amino acids. The CDR3 loop reads CASSLGQTTNEKLFF. The CDR3 nucleotides are TGTGCCAGCAGCTTAGGGCAAACAACTAATGAAAAACTGTTTTTT.

J is TRBJ2-6 and V is TRBV5-6; 9 bases match TRBD1. The junction had 5 bases not matched to a gene; V was cut back by 2 bases and J by 2 bases. CDR1 is SGHDT, CDR2 YYEEEE, per germline. This CDR3 spans 17 amino acids. CDR3 in DNA: TGTGCCAGCAGCTTAATAACAGGGGGCGCTGGGGCCAACGTCCTGACTTTC. Amino acids: CASSLITGGAGANVLTF.

The chain joins TRBV19 to TRBJ2-7; 7 bases agree with TRBD1. The CDR3 has 15 residues. V lost 1 base and J lost 6; bases outside the gene matches: 9. CDR1 and CDR2 from the germline V gene are LNHDA and SQIVND (reference sequence). The CDR3 loop reads CASSIGPDRYFEQYF. The CDR3 DNA follows: TGTGCCAGTAGTATAGGCCCGGACAGGTACTTCGAGCAGTACTTC.

The rearrangement joins TRBV7-2 to TRBJ1-1; D not resolved. The germline V and J ends were trimmed by 4 bases and 8 bases, with 17 bases remaining between them. Germline lookup yields CDR1 SGHTA and CDR2 FQGNSA. This CDR3 comprises 14 residues. CDR3 loop: CASSSNNGSPEAFF. As DNA, the CDR3 is TGTGCCAGCAGCTCAAATAATGGGAGTCCCGAAGCTTTCTTT.

The table lists this clonotype with a count of one. At one of its ends the junction is not consistent with the germline gene, which may arise from a read error. The chain couples TRBV25-1 to TRBJ1-2; D remains ambiguous. CDR1 and CDR2 from the germline V gene are MGHDK and SYGVNS. The CDR3 sequence is 15 residues long. CDR3 coding DNA: TGTGCCAGCAGTGAGGTATCAGGAGTTAACTTTGGCTACACCTTC. It translates to CASSEVSGVNFGYTF.

This clonotype has a handful of counts. The V gene is TRBV30, the J gene TRBJ1-6; 7 bases fit TRBD1. CDR1 GTSNPN and CDR2 SVGIG come from the germline V gene (reference sequence). V was clipped by 3 bases and J by 0 bases; unmatched bases: 5. This CDR3 has 16 residues. DNA of the CDR3: TGTGCCTGGAGGGGGAACAGGGGCTCCTATAATTCACCCCTCCACTTT. It encodes CAWRGNRGSYNSPLHF.

The chain carries TRBV12-3 or TRBV12-4 and TRBJ1-2; unclear D gene. The CDR3 is made up of 15 amino acids. V lost 5 bases and J lost 8, with 21 bases in between. CDR3 nucleotide sequence: TGTGCCAGCAGTCATCTTTCCGCTTCCTACTCGGGCTACACCTTC. Amino acids: CASSHLSASYSGYTF.

This chain uses TRBV12-3 or TRBV12-4 with TRBJ2-7, with D uncertain. CDR3 length: 14 residues. The V gene lost 3 bases and the J gene lost 2 bases, with 11 bases spanning the gap. CDR3 protein: CASSFSSSPYEQYF. The CDR3 DNA reads TGTGCCAGCAGTTTTTCGTCTTCCCCCTACGAGCAGTACTTC.

This clonotype was detected only a few times. The rearrangement links TRBV5-8 to TRBJ1-1; TRBD1 matches at 12 bases. Germline CDR1 and CDR2: SGHTS and YDEGEE. The CDR3 runs to 14 residues. V shed 9 bases and J 5 bases; nucleotides not matched to a gene: 8. The CDR3 nucleotides read TGTGCCATCAGGGACAGGGGGCTTTTTACTGAAGCTTTCTTT. Protein sequence: CAIRDRGLFTEAFF.

The chain carries TRBV20-1 and TRBJ1-6; no reliable D call. The CDR3 totals 13 residues. The V and J ends lost 7 bases and 10 bases respectively, with 17 bases between them. CDR1 is DFQATT, CDR2 SNEGSKA, per germline (reference sequence). This CDR3 is CSGLPLEGSPLHF. The CDR3, as DNA: TGCAGTGGCCTTCCTTTGGAGGGATCACCCCTCCACTTT.

This clonotype has just a few counts. The rearrangement joins TRBV6-1 to TRBJ1-1; D might be TRBD1 (6 bases). The CDR3 length is 13 residues. The germline CDR1 and CDR2 sequences are MNHNS and SASEGT. V lost 4 bases to trimming and J lost 1 base, with 7 bases between them. CDR3 region: CASSAGQNTEAFF. The DNA for the CDR3 is TGTGCCAGCAGTGCGGGACAGAACACTGAAGCTTTCTTT.

This clonotype was seen only a few times. V usage is TRBV27 and J usage is TRBJ1-1, with TRBD1 matching 10 bases. The CDR3 spans 16 residues. Germline V gene sequence: CDR1 MNHEY, CDR2 SMNVEV (reference sequence). V was pared by 3 bases and J by 1 base, with 5 bases of the junction left unmatched. The CDR3 DNA reads as TGTGCCAGCAGTTTCCGGACAGGGGGGACGAACACTGAAGCTTTCTTT. The encoded protein is CASSFRTGGTNTEAFF.

This clonotype has just a few counts. The chain couples TRBV6-5 to TRBJ1-4; 8 bases map to TRBD1. Unmatched junction bases numbered 11, after V lost 0 bases and J lost 8 bases. Germline-derived CDR1 and CDR2 are MNHEY and SVGAGI. CDR3 size: 17 residues. CDR3 DNA: TGTGCCAGCAGTTACTCGCCTCCGGACAGGGCCGGCGAAAAACTGTTTTTT. This encodes CASSYSPPDRAGEKLFF.